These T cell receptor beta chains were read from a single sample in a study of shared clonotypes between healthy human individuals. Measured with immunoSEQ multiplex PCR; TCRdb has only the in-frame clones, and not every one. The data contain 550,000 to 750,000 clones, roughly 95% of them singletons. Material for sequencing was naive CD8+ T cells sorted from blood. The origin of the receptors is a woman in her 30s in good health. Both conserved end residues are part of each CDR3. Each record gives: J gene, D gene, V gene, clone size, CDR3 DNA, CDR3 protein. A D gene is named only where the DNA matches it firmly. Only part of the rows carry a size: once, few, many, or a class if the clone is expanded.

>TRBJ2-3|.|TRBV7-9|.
TGTGCCAGCAGCTTAGTTATCACAGATACGCAGTATTTT
CASSLVITDTQYF
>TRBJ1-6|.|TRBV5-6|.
TGTGCCAGCAGCGGCGGTACCAATTCACCCCTCCACTTT
CASSGGTNSPLHF
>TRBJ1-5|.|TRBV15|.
TGTGCCACCAGCAGAGGGGGTCTCAGCCGCAATCAGCCCCAGCATTTT
CATSRGGLSRNQPQHF
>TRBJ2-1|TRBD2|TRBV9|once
TGTGCCAGCAGCTTTCGAGCGGGAGAGGGCAATGAGCAGTTCTTC
CASSFRAGEGNEQFF
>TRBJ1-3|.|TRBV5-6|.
TGTGCCAGCAGCTTTGCCTTGACAGCAGTCTCTGGAAACACCATATATTTT
CASSFALTAVSGNTIYF
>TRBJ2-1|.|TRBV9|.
TGTGCCAGCAGCTCCGGGACGGGCGATGAGCAGTTCTTC
CASSSGTGDEQFF
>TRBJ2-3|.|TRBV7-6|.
TGTGCCAGCAGCTTACTTCTAGATACGCAGTATTTT
CASSLLLDTQYF
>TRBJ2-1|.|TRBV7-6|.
TGTGCCAGCAGCTTAGCGGGACGGTCGGGGAATGAGCAGTTCTTC
CASSLAGRSGNEQFF
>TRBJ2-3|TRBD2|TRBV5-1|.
TGCGCCAGCAGCGATCGAGTAGCGGGAGCGGATACGCAGTATTTT
CASSDRVAGADTQYF
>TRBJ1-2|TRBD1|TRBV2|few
TGTGCCAGCGACGGGACAGGGGCTGGCTACACCTTC
CASDGTGAGYTF
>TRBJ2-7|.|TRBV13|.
TGTGCCAGCAACTTAGGGGGAAGCTCCTACGAGCAGTACTTC
CASNLGGSSYEQYF
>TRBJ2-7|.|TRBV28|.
TGTGCCAGCAGTTTTTTCCAGGGGGGTACCTACGAGCAGTACTTC
CASSFFQGGTYEQYF
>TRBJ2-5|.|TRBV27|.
TGTGCCAGCAAGCGGGAGACCCAGTACTTC
CASKRETQYF
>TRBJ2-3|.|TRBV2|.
TGTGCCAGCAGTGAAGGAGAGACTAGTCGGCGTGATACGCAGTATTTT
CASSEGETSRRDTQYF
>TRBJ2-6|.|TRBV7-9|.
TGTGCCAGCAGCCCGGACACCTGGAGCTCTGGGGCCAACGTCCTGACTTTC
CASSPDTWSSGANVLTF
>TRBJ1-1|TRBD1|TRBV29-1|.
TGCAGCGTCTACAGGGGTACTGAAGCTTTCTTT
CSVYRGTEAFF
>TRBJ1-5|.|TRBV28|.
TGTGCCAGCAGTCCCCCAGGGATTGGCAATCAGCCCCAGCATTTT
CASSPPGIGNQPQHF
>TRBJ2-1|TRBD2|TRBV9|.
TGTGCCAGCAGCGTAGTCGGGACTAGCGGGACTTACAATGAGCAGTTCTTC
CASSVVGTSGTYNEQFF
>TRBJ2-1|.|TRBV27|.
TGTGCCACCACGGGATTTCTCGATGAGCAGTTCTTC
CATTGFLDEQFF
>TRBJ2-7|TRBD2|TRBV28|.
TGTGCCAGCAGTTCAGATCTAGCGGGAGGGACCACCCTCTCCTACGAGCAGTACTTC
CASSSDLAGGTTLSYEQYF
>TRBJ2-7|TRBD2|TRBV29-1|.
TGCAGCGTTGAACTAGCGGACTCCTACGAGCAGTACTTC
CSVELADSYEQYF
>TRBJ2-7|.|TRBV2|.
TGTGCCAGCATTGAGGACCACCCCCGCTCCTACGAGCAGTACTTC
CASIEDHPRSYEQYF
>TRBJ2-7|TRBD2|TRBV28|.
TGTGCCAGCACCCTAGCGGGAGGGCCAAGAGAGCAGTACTTC
CASTLAGGPREQYF
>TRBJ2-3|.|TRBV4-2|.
TGTGCCAGCAGCCAAGAGCCGGGGGGCCCCACAGATACGCAGTATTTT
CASSQEPGGPTDTQYF
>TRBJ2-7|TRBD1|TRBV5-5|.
TGTGCCAGCAGCTTGCACCAGGGGGCCTACGAGCAGTACTTC
CASSLHQGAYEQYF
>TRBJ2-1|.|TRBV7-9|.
TGTGCCAGCAGCACCCCCCAAAGACGGTCCTACAATGAGCAGTTCTTC
CASSTPQRRSYNEQFF
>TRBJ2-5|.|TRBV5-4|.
TGTGCCAGCAGCTTGGCCGGGGGCGCAGAGACCCAGTACTTC
CASSLAGGAETQYF
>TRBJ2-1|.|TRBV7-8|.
TGTGCCAGCAGCATAAGGGAGTCTACCCGTTACAATGAGCAGTTCTTC
CASSIRESTRYNEQFF
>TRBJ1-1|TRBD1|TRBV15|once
TGTGCCACCAGCGTATACAGGGGAACTGAAGCTTTCTTT
CATSVYRGTEAFF
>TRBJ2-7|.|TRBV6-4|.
TGTGCCAGCTGTCGGTGGTGGGAGAGTATCGACGAGCAGTACTTC
CASCRWWESIDEQYF
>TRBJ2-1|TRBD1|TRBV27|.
TGTGCCAGCAGTTTGGGGACAGGGGGGCATGAGCAGTTCTTC
CASSLGTGGHEQFF
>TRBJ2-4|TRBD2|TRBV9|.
TGTGCCAGCAGCGTAGGGGGAGCTAGCGGGAGATGGGGCATTCAGTACTTC
CASSVGGASGRWGIQYF
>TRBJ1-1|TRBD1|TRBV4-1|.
TGCGCCAGTCGGGACAGGGGGCAGAACACTGAAGCTTTCTTT
CASRDRGQNTEAFF
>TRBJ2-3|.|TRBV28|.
TGTGCCAGCAGCTACGGGACCGCAGATACGCAGTATTTT
CASSYGTADTQYF
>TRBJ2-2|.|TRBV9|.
TGTGCCAGCAGAGCATCGGGACTTGACACCGGGGAGCTGTTTTTT
CASRASGLDTGELFF
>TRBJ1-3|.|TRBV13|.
TGTGCCACGGCGGGGGGGGTCTCTGGAAACACCATATATTTT
CATAGGVSGNTIYF
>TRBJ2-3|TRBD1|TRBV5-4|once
TGTGCCAGCAGCATGCCGGGACAGAGCACAGATACGCAGTATTTT
CASSMPGQSTDTQYF
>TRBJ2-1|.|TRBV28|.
TGTGCCAGCAGTGAACCATTTCGAATCGGCTACAATGAGCAGTTCTTC
CASSEPFRIGYNEQFF
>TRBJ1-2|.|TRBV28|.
TGTGCCAGCAGTTTAATAGAGGGGCCTTACTATGGCTACACCTTC
CASSLIEGPYYGYTF
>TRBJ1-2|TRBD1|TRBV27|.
TGTGCCAGCAGGACTTGGGACAGCCGTCAACCAAGCATGGGTGGCTACACCTTC
CASRTWDSRQPSMGGYTF
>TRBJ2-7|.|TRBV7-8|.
TGTGCCAGCTCATTTAGAGGCGGCTCCTCGGGAGAGCAGTACTTC
CASSFRGGSSGEQYF
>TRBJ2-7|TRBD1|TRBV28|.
TGTGCCAGCAAGGGGGCAGGGGAGAGCCATTCCTACGAGCAGTACTTC
CASKGAGESHSYEQYF
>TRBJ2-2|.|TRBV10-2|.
TGCGCCAGCACCAATCCGAATCGGGCTGGGTCGGGTGGCACCGGGGAGCTGTTTTTT
CASTNPNRAGSGGTGELFF
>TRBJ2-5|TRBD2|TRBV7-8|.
TGTGCCAGCAGCTTACGGCGGGAGGGCCGGGAGACCCAGTACTTC
CASSLRREGRETQYF
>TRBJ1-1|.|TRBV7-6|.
TGTGCCAGCAGCCCAGGGACCCGGAACACTGAAGCTTTCTTT
CASSPGTRNTEAFF
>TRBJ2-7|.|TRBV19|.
TGTGCCAGTAGTATAGACGGGAGCCCAAGCTCCTACGAGCAGTACTTC
CASSIDGSPSSYEQYF
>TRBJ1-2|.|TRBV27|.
TGTGCCAGCGGCACAGGTGCTAACTATGGCTACACCTTC
CASGTGANYGYTF
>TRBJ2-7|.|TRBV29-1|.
TGCAGCGTCGTACCTCGGGACTCAATGGACGGGTACGAGCAGTACTTC
CSVVPRDSMDGYEQYF
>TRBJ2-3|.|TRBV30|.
TGTGCCTGGATCCCAATCCCGGTGGGGGCCTCCCTAGATACGCAGTATTTT
CAWIPIPVGASLDTQYF
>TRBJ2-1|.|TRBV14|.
TGTGCCAGCAGCCATCCAGGGTTCTCCTACAATGAGCAGTTCTTC
CASSHPGFSYNEQFF
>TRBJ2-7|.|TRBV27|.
TGTGCCAGCAGTTTATCTAGCAGGGTGAACGAGCAGTACTTC
CASSLSSRVNEQYF
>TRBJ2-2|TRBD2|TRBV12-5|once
TGTGCTAGTGGTTTGGGGGGACTAGCGGGAGTCGGGGAGCTGTTTTTT
CASGLGGLAGVGELFF
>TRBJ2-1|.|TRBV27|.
TGTGCCAGTAGGGACTTCCACAATGAGCAGTTCTTC
CASRDFHNEQFF
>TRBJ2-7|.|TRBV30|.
TGTGCCTGGACTACTGGAGCCTCCTACGAGCAGTACTTC
CAWTTGASYEQYF
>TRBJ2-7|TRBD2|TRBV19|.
TGTGCCAGTGCTAGCGGGAGCTCCTACGAGCAGTACTTC
CASASGSSYEQYF